Listed below are T cell receptor beta chains from one sample, sequenced in a study of molecular identifiers for immune sequencing clone quantification. TCRdb re-called the PCR reads with MiXCR, one entry per CDR3 protein. Here the sample spans 100,000 or so distinct CDR3 sequences, roughly 38% being singletons. The sample was naive CD8+ T cells from blood, with Jurkat cell RNA spiked in. The receptors were sampled from a human donor in good health. Some libraries in this study had Jurkat cell RNA spiked in. The CDR3 runs from the conserved cysteine through the conserved F or W. A D gene is named only where the DNA matches it firmly. Clone sizes are given selectively: once, few, many, or a class where the clone is expanded.

v_call,d_call,j_call,clone_size,cdr3_nt,cdr3_aa
TRBV6-2/TRBV6-3,-,TRBJ2-7,-,TGTGCCAGCGGATCGGGAGTTTCCTACGAGCAGTACTTC,CASGSGVSYEQYF
TRBV27,-,TRBJ2-1,-,TGTGCCAGCAGTCAGGGACTTCTCAATGAGCAGTTCTTC,CASSQGLLNEQFF
TRBV5-4,-,TRBJ2-2,many,TGTGCCAGCAGCTTGGTGTATTCTGATGCCGGGGAGCTGTTTTTT,CASSLVYSDAGELFF
TRBV18,-,TRBJ2-3,many,TGTGCCAGCTCACCAGGGGCGATTTCCACAGATACGCAGTATTTT,CASSPGAISTDTQYF
TRBV11-3,TRBD2,TRBJ2-1,-,TGTACCAGCAGCTCGAGACTAGCGGGAGACAATGAGCAGTTCTTC,CTSSSRLAGDNEQFF
TRBV6-6,TRBD1,TRBJ2-3,few,TGTGCCAGCGGCACATTCGACAGGGGCTCAGATACGCAGTATTTT,CASGTFDRGSDTQYF
TRBV29-1,TRBD2,TRBJ2-7,once,TGCAGCGTTGAAGGAAGAGAGGGACTAGCGGGAGAAAGGGGCTCCTACGAGCAGTACTTC,CSVEGREGLAGERGSYEQYF
TRBV7-2,-,TRBJ2-1,few,TGTGCCAGCTCCCCGCCAGCAAGCAATGAGCAGTTCTTC,CASSPPASNEQFF
TRBV7-9,TRBD2,TRBJ2-3,many,TGTGCCAGCAGCACGCTACTAGCGGGAGTGGCAGATACGCAGTATTTT,CASSTLLAGVADTQYF
TRBV25-1,-,TRBJ2-7,-,TGTGCCAGCAGCTCAATAGTGGGCGACGAGCAGTACTTC,CASSSIVGDEQYF
TRBV7-3,-,TRBJ2-3,-,TGTGCCAGCAGCTTAGGGGGCGCCACCACAGATACGCAGTATTTT,CASSLGGATTDTQYF
TRBV19,TRBD1,TRBJ2-7,-,TGTGCCACTTCCCCGACAGGGGCCTACGAGCAGTACTTC,CATSPTGAYEQYF
TRBV20-1,-,TRBJ2-1,few,TGCAGTGCTCCGGGACTCAGCTCCTACAATGAGCAGTTCTTC,CSAPGLSSYNEQFF
TRBV7-9,-,TRBJ2-3,-,TGTGCCAGCAGCACCCCTCTAGCTGATACGCAGTATTTT,CASSTPLADTQYF
TRBV11-2,TRBD2,TRBJ2-7,few,TGTGCCAGCAGCTGGGGGACTAGCGGGAGGGTGGCGTACTTC,CASSWGTSGRVAYF
TRBV20-1,TRBD2,TRBJ2-2,-,TGCAGTGCAACGACTAGCGGGACGAACACCGGGGAGCTGGTTTTT,CSATTSGTNTGELVF
TRBV19,-,TRBJ2-3,few,TGTGCCAGTAGTACCCTCGGACTAACAGATACGCAGTATTTT,CASSTLGLTDTQYF
TRBV12-3/TRBV12-4,-,TRBJ1-1,many,TGTGCCAGCAGTTTTCTTCTGACAGGTACCGGGAGCACTGAAGCTTTCTTT,CASSFLLTGTGSTEAFF
TRBV6-2/TRBV6-3,-,TRBJ2-3,once,TGTGCCAGCGGTTACTCGCAAGATACGCAGTATTTT,CASGYSQDTQYF
TRBV19,TRBD2,TRBJ2-1,few,TGTGCCAGCGGGAGCGGGGATGAGCAGTTCTTC,CASGSGDEQFF
TRBV9,TRBD2,TRBJ2-7,-,TGTGCCAGCAGCGGACTTACTAGCGGGAGTATCTACGAGCAGTACTTC,CASSGLTSGSIYEQYF
TRBV7-9,-,TRBJ2-5,-,TGTGCCAGCAGCTTAGCCCCAGCCCAGGAGACCCAGTACTTC,CASSLAPAQETQYF
TRBV5-1,-,TRBJ2-5,many,TGCGCCAGCAGCTTGGCCCAACGAAGACTCGTCGAGACCCAGTACTTC,CASSLAQRRLVETQYF
TRBV7-3,-,TRBJ2-2,many,TGTGCCAGCAGCGACCCTGGGGGGCGGAACGGGGAGCTGTTTTTT,CASSDPGGRNGELFF
TRBV28,-,TRBJ1-5,-,TGTGCCAGTACACCTTTCCGGAATCAGCCCCTGCATTTT,CASTPFRNQPLHF
TRBV6-2/TRBV6-3,TRBD1,TRBJ1-2,-,TGTGCCAGCTCCGACAGGGCGACGGATGGCTACACCTTC,CASSDRATDGYTF
TRBV6-5,-,TRBJ2-7,few,TGTGCCAGCAGTTACGGGGGGCCGTCTTGGGAGCAGTACTTC,CASSYGGPSWEQYF
TRBV9,-,TRBJ2-2,few,TGTGCCAGCAGCGTGAGGCCTAGTAGGATCAACACCGGGGAGCTGTTTTTT,CASSVRPSRINTGELFF
TRBV18,-,TRBJ1-5,many,TGTGCCAGCTCAACGGAGGATCAGCCCCAGCATTTT,CASSTEDQPQHF
TRBV24-1,-,TRBJ1-5,few,TGTGCCACAGTCCGGGAGGGGGGTCAGCCCCAGCATTTT,CATVREGGQPQHF
TRBV9,-,TRBJ2-3,-,TGTGCCAGCAGCGTAGTGGGCGACACAGATACGCAGTATTTT,CASSVVGDTDTQYF
TRBV4-1,-,TRBJ2-1,-,TGCGCCAGCAGCCAAGGAAGATACAATGAGCAGTCCTTC,CASSQGRYNEQSF
TRBV29-1,-,TRBJ2-7,-,TGCAGCGTAGCACCCGGGACAACCTATTCCTACGAGCAGTACTTC,CSVAPGTTYSYEQYF
TRBV20-1,-,TRBJ2-7,many,TGCAGTGCTAGAGGGACTTTTAGCTCCTACGAGCAGTACTTC,CSARGTFSSYEQYF
TRBV4-1,-,TRBJ2-7,many,TGCGCCAGCAGCCAAGACTCGATTGGGGAGCAGTACTTC,CASSQDSIGEQYF
TRBV2,-,TRBJ1-3,-,TGTGCCAGCAGTGAAGCTGGGACACCGACACGAGCGGGAAACACCATATATTTT,CASSEAGTPTRAGNTIYF
TRBV14,-,TRBJ2-1,-,TGTGCCAGCGGGTTGGGGGGCAATGAGCAGTTCTTC,CASGLGGNEQFF
TRBV9,-,TRBJ2-7,few,TGTGCCAGCAGCTCGAGGACGGGTTACGAGCAGTACTTC,CASSSRTGYEQYF
TRBV6-2/TRBV6-3,-,TRBJ2-2,few,TGTGCCAGCAGTTGGGCGACAGGAACCGGGGAGCTGTTTTTT,CASSWATGTGELFF
TRBV6-1,TRBD2,TRBJ2-3,-,TGTGCCAGCACAGGGACTAGCCCGCAGTATTTT,CASTGTSPQYF
TRBV28,TRBD2,TRBJ2-1,-,TGTGCCAGCAGTTTATTGGTAGCGGGGAATGAGCAGTTCTTC,CASSLLVAGNEQFF
TRBV12-3/TRBV12-4,-,TRBJ2-1,-,TGTGCCAGCAGTTTAACGGAGAGCAATGAGCAGTTCTTC,CASSLTESNEQFF
TRBV7-9,-,TRBJ2-1,-,TGTGCCAGCACCCCCAACAGGGCTGTCTACAATGAGCAGTTCTTC,CASTPNRAVYNEQFF
TRBV20-1,-,TRBJ2-7,many,TGCAGTGCTAGAGATCGAGGAACCTACTACGAGCAGTACTTC,CSARDRGTYYEQYF
TRBV4-1,-,TRBJ1-5,-,TGCGCCAGCAGCCAAGCCGGGGGCGCGAATCAGCCCCAGCATTTT,CASSQAGGANQPQHF
TRBV29-1,-,TRBJ2-3,few,TGCAGCACACGAACAGGATCCATAGATACGCGGTATTTT,CSTRTGSIDTRYF
TRBV4-1,-,TRBJ1-1,many,TGCGCCAGCAGCCAAGACGGTATGGACCGATTGAACACTGAAGCTTTCTTT,CASSQDGMDRLNTEAFF
TRBV2,TRBD2,TRBJ2-3,-,TGTGCCAGCAGTCCTTTAGCGGGAGCAGATACGCAGTATTTT,CASSPLAGADTQYF
TRBV7-2,-,TRBJ2-5,many,TGTGCCAGCCAGGGGGTAGCGGTAATTCAAGAGACCCAGTACTTC,CASQGVAVIQETQYF
TRBV27,TRBD1,TRBJ2-3,-,TGTGCCAGCAGCCTAACAGGGGCGACGCAGTATTTT,CASSLTGATQYF
TRBV20-1,TRBD1,TRBJ1-5,once,TGCAGTGCCACAGGGGGCGGATCTCGTCATCAGCCCCAGCATTTT,CSATGGGSRHQPQHF
TRBV12-3/TRBV12-4,-,TRBJ2-7,-,TGTGCCAGCAGGGAGAACAGGGACTACGAGCAGTACTTC,CASRENRDYEQYF
TRBV28,TRBD1,TRBJ1-2,-,TGTGCCAGCAGTTTATCGGGGACAGGCAACTATGGCTACACCTTC,CASSLSGTGNYGYTF